Following are 21 T cell receptor beta chains from one sample sequenced in a study of cytotoxic CD8 clonotypes in ibrutinib-treated CLL. The method was immunoSEQ multiplex PCR; TCRdb's version includes in-frame clones alone and lacks a portion of them. The data contain about 270,000 clones, roughly four fifths of them seen just once; the ten biggest clones take up about 5.7%. The material was PBMCs, obtained at disease progression, from a patient treated with ibrutinib. Receptors originate from a human donor with chronic lymphocytic leukemia.

The CDR3 reads CASRTDRGFSYEQYF. The CDR3 coding sequence is TGTGCCAGCAGGACGGACAGGGGCTTCTCCTACGAGCAGTACTTC. This chain joins TRBV2 and TRBJ2-7; TRBD1 matches 9 bases. CDR1 is SNHLY, CDR2 FYNNEI, per germline. V gave up 6 bases and J gave up 0 bases; unmatched junction bases: 6. The length of the CDR3 is 15 residues.

The gene calls are TRBV29-1 and TRBJ2-5, with D perhaps TRBD2 (5 bases). V lost 0 bases to trimming and J lost 4 bases, with 12 bases between them. Germline V lookup: CDR1 SQVTM, CDR2 ANQGSEA. The CDR3 runs to 14 residues. CDR3 region: CSVEEAGVGETQYF. The DNA for the CDR3 is TGCAGCGTTGAAGAGGCCGGGGTTGGAGAGACCCAGTACTTC.

The chain carries TRBV4-1 and TRBJ2-5, with TRBD2 matching over 10 bases. V lost 0 bases, J lost 3 bases, and 10 bases stayed unmatched. This CDR3 is built from 18 residues. Germline CDR1 is MGHRA and CDR2 is YSYEKL. The CDR3 loop is CASSQEGSSGGAEETQYF. The CDR3 DNA reads TGCGCCAGCAGCCAAGAAGGGAGCAGCGGGGGGGCCGAAGAGACCCAGTACTTC.

This sequence joins TRBV28 and TRBJ1-2; D gene ambiguous. The germline V and J ends were trimmed by 2 bases and 0 bases, with 16 bases remaining between them. Germline assignment: CDR1 MDHEN and CDR2 SYDVKM. The CDR3 sequence is 17 residues long. The CDR3 reads CASSLLFKTRANYGYTF. CDR3 nucleotides: TGTGCCAGCAGTTTACTTTTCAAAACAAGAGCTAACTATGGCTACACCTTC.

V usage is TRBV5-4 and J usage is TRBJ1-2, with 9 bases fitting TRBD1. The V gene's germline CDR1 is SGHNT and CDR2 YYREEE (reference sequence). The CDR3 covers 15 residues. V lost 4 bases to trimming and J lost 6 bases; unmatched junction nucleotides: 10. Here the CDR3 DNA reads TGTGCCAGCAGCGAGGACAGGGGTTTTTCTCATGGCTACACCTTC. It translates to CASSEDRGFSHGYTF.

The chain couples TRBV11-2 to TRBJ2-5; D could derive from TRBD1 or TRBD2 (5 bases each). Trimming took 3 bases from V and 5 from J, leaving 10 bases between them. CDR3 length: 13 residues. CDR1 and CDR2 from the germline V gene are SGHAT and FQNNGV. CDR3 nucleotides: TGTGCCAGCAGCTTCCCGGGGCATGAGACCCAGTACTTC. Translating it yields CASSFPGHETQYF. Supplemented by reference TRBV11-2 and TRBJ2-5, the full variable domain reads EAGVAQSPRYKIIEKRQSVAFWCNPISGHATLYWYQQILGQGPKLLIQFQNNGVVDDSQLPKDRFSAERLKGVDSTLKIQPAKLEDSAVYLCASSFPGHETQYFGPGTRLLVL.

The gene calls are TRBV4-2 and TRBJ2-1; TRBD2 matches at 12 bases. Germline assignment: CDR1 LGHNA and CDR2 YNFKEQ. This CDR3 has 20 residues. V shed 1 base and J 1 base; nucleotides not matched to a gene: 11. The CDR3 DNA reads TGTGCCAGCAGCCAAGGCCATAAGGCTAGCGGGGGGGGATCCTACAATGAGCAGTTCTTC. Its protein product is CASSQGHKASGGGSYNEQFF.

The chain employs TRBV5-4 and TRBJ2-7, with D possibly TRBD2 on 5 matching bases. CDR1 is SGHNT and CDR2 is YYREEE in the germline V gene (reference sequence). The ends were cut back, 4 bases at V and 3 bases at J, with 20 bases in the middle. This CDR3 has 16 residues. The CDR3 DNA follows: TGTGCCAGCAGCCTAGAGCCGTTGACTAAGAACTACGAGCAGTACTTC. Encoded protein: CASSLEPLTKNYEQYF.

There are a few counts of this clone. The rearrangement joins TRBV11-2 to TRBJ2-5; D remains ambiguous. This CDR3 has 14 amino acids. Germline loops: CDR1 SGHAT, CDR2 FQNNGV. Trimming took off 4 bases at V and 7 bases at J, with 16 bases between the two ends. CDR3 sequence: CASSSRGPPGTQYF. The CDR3 nucleotides read TGTGCCAGCAGCTCACGCGGACCCCCTGGGACCCAGTACTTC.

The chain joins TRBV20-1 to TRBJ2-7; D gene ambiguous. V was clipped by 7 bases and J by 0 bases, with 7 bases between them. Germline values: CDR1 DFQATT, CDR2 SNEGSKA (reference sequence). This CDR3 contains 11 residues. The CDR3 loop reads CSGEDSYEQYF. The DNA of the CDR3 is TGCAGTGGCGAAGACTCCTACGAGCAGTACTTC.

The genes are TRBV4-1 and TRBJ1-2; D might be TRBD1 (6 bases). V lost 0 bases, J lost 6 bases, and 14 bases lay in between. The CDR3 has 15 amino acids. Germline V gives CDR1 MGHRA, CDR2 YSYEKL. The CDR3 DNA reads TGCGCCAGCAGCCAAGATCTGCGGCCAGGGGATGGCTACACCTTC. Amino acids: CASSQDLRPGDGYTF.

V usage is TRBV18 and J usage is TRBJ2-7, with 7 bases identical to TRBD1. Trimming cost V 4 bases and J 3 bases; bases outside gene matches: 6. Germline CDR1 KGHSH, CDR2 LQKENI. The CDR3 is made up of 14 amino acids. CDR3 DNA: TGTGCCAGCTCACTCTACAGGGGCGACTACGAGCAGTACTTC. Translated: CASSLYRGDYEQYF.

For this clone: The same CDR3 arises from other DNA sequences in this sample as well. This rearrangement joins TRBV10-3 to TRBJ2-3; D uncertain. The CDR3 spans 11 residues. CDR1 is ENHRY, CDR2 SYGVKD, per germline. V lost 2 bases and J 6 bases, leaving 3 bases between the germline ends. CDR3 DNA sequence: TGTGCCATCAGTGAGGGCGATACGCAGTATTTT. Protein: CAISEGDTQYF.

The CDR3 nucleotides are TGTGCCAGCAGCTTTCCCCGGCAGGGGGGTTCTGGGGCCAACGTCCTGACTTTC. Its translation is CASSFPRQGGSGANVLTF. The chain recombines TRBV7-3 with TRBJ2-6; D perhaps matches TRBD1 (7 bases). CDR3 length: 18 amino acids. CDR1 is SGHTA and CDR2 is FQGTGA in the germline V gene. V was clipped by 3 bases and J by 1 base, with 16 bases between them.

The J gene is TRBJ1-2, the V gene TRBV7-9; perhaps TRBD1 as D (5 bases). Germline values: CDR1 SEHNR, CDR2 FQNEAQ (reference sequence). This CDR3 contains 14 residues. Trimming pared 5 bases from V and 4 bases from J, leaving 14 bases between. The CDR3 DNA sequence: TGTGCCAGCAGCCACGTGGGACCTCGCTATGGCTACACCTTC. It codes for CASSHVGPRYGYTF.

CDR3 DNA: TGTGCCAGCAGCGTAGGGGTAGCGGGAGCCGACCCAATCTACGAGCAGTACTTC. This translates into CASSVGVAGADPIYEQYF. The chain couples TRBV9 to TRBJ2-7, with 9 positions matching TRBD2. The CDR3 totals 18 residues. V lost 0 bases to trimming and J lost 3 bases; unmatched junction nucleotides: 13. Germline assignment: CDR1 SGDLS and CDR2 YYNGEE.

The rearrangement uses TRBV11-2 and TRBJ1-1, with 7 bases matching TRBD1. Germline assignment: CDR1 SGHAT and CDR2 FQNNGV. There are 14 residues in the CDR3. V lost 5 bases, J lost 0 bases, and 3 bases stayed unmatched. For the CDR3, the DNA is TGTGCCAGCAGCCCGGGACAGATGAACACTGAAGCTTTCTTT. Translated, it gives CASSPGQMNTEAFF.

CDR3 region: CASSQDLGAVVGYTF. DNA for the CDR3: TGTGCCAGCAGCCAAGATTTAGGGGCAGTGGTTGGCTACACCTTC. The chain joins TRBV14 to TRBJ1-2; perhaps TRBD1 as D (5 bases). CDR1 is SGHDN, CDR2 FVKESK, per germline. This CDR3 has 15 residues. Trimming stripped 0 bases from V and 7 bases from J, with 15 bases between.

The chain couples TRBV19 to TRBJ1-5; D uncertain. From germline, CDR1 is LNHDA and CDR2 SQIVND (reference sequence). CDR3 size: 13 residues. Trimming pared 5 bases from V and 7 bases from J, leaving 12 bases between. The CDR3, as DNA: TGTGCCAGTAGTCCTGACCCGGGACAGCCCCAGCATTTT. Residues: CASSPDPGQPQHF.

The J gene is TRBJ1-2, the V gene TRBV27; TRBD1 is a possible D gene (6 bases). From germline, CDR1 is MNHEY and CDR2 SMNVEV (reference sequence). Trimming pared 2 bases from V and 2 bases from J, leaving 15 bases between. CDR3 length: 16 amino acids. The DNA for the CDR3 is TGTGCCAGCAGTTTAACCTCGGCAGGGGAGAACTATGGCTACACCTTC. Its protein product is CASSLTSAGENYGYTF.

The genes are TRBV5-1 and TRBJ1-1; D unresolved. The germline V gene encodes CDR1 SGHRS and CDR2 YFSETQ. V was pared by 0 bases and J by 4 bases, with 4 bases between. There are 12 residues in the CDR3. As DNA, the CDR3 is TGCGCCAGCAGCTTGGGTCGCACTGAAGCTTTCTTT. This gives the protein CASSLGRTEAFF. Full variable domain (outside the CDR3, taken from reference TRBV5-1 and TRBJ1-1): KAGVTQTPRYLIKTRGQQVTLSCSPISGHRSVSWYQQTPGQGLQFLFEYFSETQRNKGNFPGRFSGRQFSNSRSEMNVSTLELGDSALYLCASSLGRTEAFFGQGTRLTVV.